The T cell receptor beta chain described here comes from a study of radiation and T cells in renal cell carcinoma. Using immunoSEQ multiplex PCR, the repertoire was profiled, and TCRdb retains in-frame clones only, with some absent. The table shows approximately 8,300 clones, with around 50% occurring only once. CDR1 and CDR2 (germline): DFQATT, SNEGSKA (reference sequence). This CDR3 spans 11 amino acids. With 4 bases removed from V and 3 bases from J, the gap between germline ends came to 6 bases. Study-wide findings and caveats: Dominant CDR3 motifs occupied more repertoire in irradiated than control tumors.

Described treatment: 15 Gy SBRT to primary tumor, nephrectomy 4 weeks later. This clone was seen more than once but under ten times. The antigen remains unidentified. This rearrangement joins TRBV20-1 to TRBJ1-2; D remains unclear. Sequenced material: tumor tissue, taken from a patient whose treatment included radiotherapy and nephrectomy. This clonotype was sampled from a man in his sixties with renal cell carcinoma. The CDR3 here is CSATGDYGYTF. Here the CDR3 DNA reads TGCAGTGCTACCGGGGACTATGGCTACACCTTC.